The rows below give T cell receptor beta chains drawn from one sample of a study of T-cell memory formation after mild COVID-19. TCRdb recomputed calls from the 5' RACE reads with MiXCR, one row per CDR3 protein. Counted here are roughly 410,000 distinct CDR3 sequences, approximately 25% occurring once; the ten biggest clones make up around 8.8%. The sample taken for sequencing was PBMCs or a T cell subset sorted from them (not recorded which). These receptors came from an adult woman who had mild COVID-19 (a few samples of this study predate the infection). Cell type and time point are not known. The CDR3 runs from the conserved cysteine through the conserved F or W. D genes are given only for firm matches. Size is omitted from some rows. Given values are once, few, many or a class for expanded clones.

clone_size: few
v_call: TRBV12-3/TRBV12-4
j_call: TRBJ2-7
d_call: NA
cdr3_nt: TGTGCCAGCAGTAAACCGACCGGCTTGATCTACGAGCAGTACTTC
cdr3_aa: CASSKPTGLIYEQYF

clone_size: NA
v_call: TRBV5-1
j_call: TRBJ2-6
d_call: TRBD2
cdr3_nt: TGCGCCAGCAGAAAGGGAGAACAAGTAGCGGGAAAGGGTTCTGGGGCCAACGTCCTGACTTTC
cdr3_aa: CASRKGEQVAGKGSGANVLTF

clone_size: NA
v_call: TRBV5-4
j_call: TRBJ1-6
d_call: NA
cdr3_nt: TGTGCCAGCAGCTTGGAACCGACGAATTCACCCCTCCACTTT
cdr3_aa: CASSLEPTNSPLHF

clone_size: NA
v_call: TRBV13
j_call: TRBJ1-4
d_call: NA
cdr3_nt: TGTGCCAGCAGTTCCAGGTCAACTAATGAAAAACTGTTTTTT
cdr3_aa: CASSSRSTNEKLFF

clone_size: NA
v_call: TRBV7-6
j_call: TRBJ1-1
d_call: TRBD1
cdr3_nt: TGTGCCAGCAGCCACAGAGGACAGGGTACTGAAGCTTTCTTT
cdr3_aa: CASSHRGQGTEAFF

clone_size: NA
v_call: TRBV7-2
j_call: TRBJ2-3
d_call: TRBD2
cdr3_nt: TGTGCCAGCAGCTCGATAGCGGGAGTTAGCACAGATACGCAGTATTTT
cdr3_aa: CASSSIAGVSTDTQYF

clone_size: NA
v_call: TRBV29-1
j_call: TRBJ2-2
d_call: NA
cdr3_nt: TGCAGCGTTGCGGTACAGGGCGGGGGGGAGCTGTTTTTT
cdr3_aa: CSVAVQGGGELFF

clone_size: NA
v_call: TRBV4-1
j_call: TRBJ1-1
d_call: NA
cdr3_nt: TGCGCCAGCAGCCAAGGGGAGGGCTGGGACACTGAAGCTTTCTTT
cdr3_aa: CASSQGEGWDTEAFF

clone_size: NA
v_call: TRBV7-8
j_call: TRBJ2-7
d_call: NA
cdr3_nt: TGTGCCAGCAATCCCGCCCCGGGCCCAGGCTACGAGCAGTACTTC
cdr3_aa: CASNPAPGPGYEQYF

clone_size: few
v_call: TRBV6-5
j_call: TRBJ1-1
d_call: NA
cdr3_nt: TGTGCCAGCAGTTACTCGGGCAGAATGAACACTGAAGCTTTCTTT
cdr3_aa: CASSYSGRMNTEAFF

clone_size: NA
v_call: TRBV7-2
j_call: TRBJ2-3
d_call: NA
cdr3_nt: TGTGCCAGCAGGCCACCCCGGGGCTCGTTGACAGATACGCAGTATTTT
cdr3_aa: CASRPPRGSLTDTQYF